The 27 T cell receptor beta chains given below trace back to one sample, sequenced in a study of T-cell reconstitution after alpha-beta-depleted transplantation in children. Unique molecular identifiers featured in how the TCRbeta library was prepared. MiXCR, applied by TCRdb to the PCR reads, yields one record per CDR3 protein. The sample holds about 150,000 distinct CDR3 sequences, around 10% seen once. The material sequenced was PBMCs, taken before TCRalphabeta/CD19-depleted stem cell transplant. All receptors derive from a boy between 2 and 15 years old with acute myeloid leukemia, due to receive a stem cell transplant.

The V gene is TRBV29-1, the J gene TRBJ2-5, with TRBD2 matching 9 bases. The V gene's germline CDR1 is SQVTM and CDR2 ANQGSEA. This CDR3 region has 14 residues. The V and J ends lost 4 bases and 4 bases, in that order; junction bases with no gene match: 7. The CDR3 nucleotides are TGCAGCGTTGGCACGGCGGGGGGGCCAGAGACCCAGTACTTC. This codes for CSVGTAGGPETQYF.

As to this clonotype: At one boundary the junction diverges from the germline segment, which might be a read error. The chain employs TRBV7-7 and TRBJ2-3; 7 bases are shared with TRBD2. CDR3 length: 15 residues. Per the germline V gene, CDR1 is SSHAT and CDR2 is FNYEAQ (reference sequence). Here the CDR3 reads CASSLGLVGTDTQYF. The CDR3 DNA reads as TGTGCTAGCAGCTTAGGACTAGTTGGCACAGATACGCAGTATTTT.

Concerning this clonotype itself: The germline gene is not matched at one end of the junction; a read error may be the cause. The genes are TRBV7-7 and TRBJ2-1; 9 bases are shared with TRBD1. The CDR3 has 15 residues. CDR1 is SSHAT, CDR2 FNYEAQ, per germline (reference sequence). CDR3 in DNA: TGTGCTAGCAGCTCCGGGACAGGGCTGTACAATGAGCAGTTCTTC. It specifies CASSSGTGLYNEQFF.

This clonotype came up many times. The V and J genes are TRBV2 and TRBJ2-2; 7 positions match TRBD2. The CDR3 is 14 residues long. With 5 bases clipped from V and 3 bases from J, the junction kept 3 bases outside the gene matches. In germline, CDR1 is SNHLY, CDR2 FYNNEI. CDR3 protein: CASSRLAHTGELFF. The CDR3 DNA is TGTGCCAGCAGTAGACTAGCCCACACCGGGGAGCTGTTTTTT.

This clonotype was counted ten times or more. The J gene is TRBJ2-1, the V gene TRBV20-1; D remains unclear. This CDR3 is built from 13 residues. Between the trimmed V and J ends, which lost 5 bases and 8 bases, there was a span of 16 bases. CDR1 DFQATT and CDR2 SNEGSKA come from the germline V gene (reference sequence). CDR3 amino acids: CSARAPSKYEQFF. In DNA, the CDR3 is TGCAGTGCTCGTGCCCCCAGCAAGTATGAGCAGTTCTTC.

This clonotype showed up many times. The V call is TRBV28, the J call TRBJ2-7, with 12 bases lining up with TRBD2. The V gene's germline CDR1 is MDHEN and CDR2 SYDVKM. The trim removed 7 bases at V and 4 bases at J, leaving 8 bases unmatched. The CDR3 is made up of 15 amino acids. Written as DNA, the CDR3 is TGTGCCAGCACCTTGCTAGCGGGAGGGCGTTACGAGCAGTACTTC. Protein: CASTLLAGGRYEQYF.

Many counts were recorded for this clonotype. The V gene is TRBV20-1, the J gene TRBJ2-1; 10 bases align to TRBD2. Germline loops: CDR1 DFQATT, CDR2 SNEGSKA (reference sequence). V shed 7 bases, J shed 1 base, and the junction held 1 base outside the gene matches. The CDR3 length is 13 residues. CDR3 coding DNA: TGCAGTGTAGCGGGAGGATCCTACAATGAGCAGTTCTTC. Its protein is CSVAGGSYNEQFF.

This clonotype was picked up many times. The chain couples TRBV29-1 to TRBJ1-2; 8 nucleotides agree with TRBD1. Germline V gene data show CDR1 as SQVTM and CDR2 as ANQGSEA. V lost 5 bases, J lost 4 bases, and 12 bases stayed unmatched. The CDR3 runs 15 residues. The CDR3 here is CSVILAGGKGYGYTF. Here the CDR3 DNA reads TGCAGCGTTATTTTGGCAGGGGGCAAAGGCTATGGCTACACCTTC. The whole variable domain, filled in from reference TRBV29-1 and TRBJ1-2, reads SAVISQKPSRDICQRGTSLTIQCQVDSQVTMMFWYRQQPGQSLTLIATANQGSEATYESGFVIDKFPISRPNLTFSTLTVSNMSPEDSSIYLCSVILAGGKGYGYTFGSGTRLTVV.

This clonotype was found many times. The chain combines TRBV9 with TRBJ2-7; no definite D call. The CDR3 loop spans 13 amino acids. Trimming stripped 9 bases from V and 2 bases from J, with 15 bases between. Germline V gene data show CDR1 as SGDLS and CDR2 as YYNGEE. In DNA, the CDR3 is TGTGCCAACGAAAAGACTTGGACCTACGAGCAGTACTTC. Translating gives CANEKTWTYEQYF. Filled out from reference TRBV9 and TRBJ2-7, the complete variable domain reads DSGVTQTPKHLITATGQRVTLRCSPRSGDLSVYWYQQSLDQGLQFLIQYYNGEERAKGNILERFSAQQFPDLHSELNLSSLELGDSALYFCANEKTWTYEQYFGPGTRLTVT.

This clonotype was picked up a small number of times. The J gene is TRBJ2-2, the V gene TRBV12-3 or TRBV12-4, with D perhaps matching TRBD1 or TRBD2 (5 bases each). Trimming shortened V by 7 bases and J by 7 bases, and 19 bases separated the two germline ends. This CDR3 spans 15 amino acids. DNA for the CDR3: TGTGCCAGCACCCAAGGGGAGATCCGTGTCGGGGAGCTGTTTTTT. Residues: CASTQGEIRVGELFF.

This clonotype came up many times. V usage is TRBV27 and J usage is TRBJ2-7; 8 bases align to TRBD1. CDR1 and CDR2 (germline): MNHEY, SMNVEV (reference sequence). The CDR3 covers 14 residues. Unmatched junction bases numbered 11, after V lost 6 bases and J lost 7 bases. The CDR3 spells CASRRDRGNGEQYV. Written as DNA, the CDR3 is TGTGCCAGCAGGAGAGACAGGGGCAATGGTGAGCAGTACGTC.

This chain joins TRBV10-3 and TRBJ2-3; D gene unclear. The germline V gene encodes CDR1 ENHRY and CDR2 SYGVKD. The CDR3 is 15 amino acids. V was shortened by 2 bases and J by 0 bases, with 9 bases between the two germline ends. CDR3 region: CAISEPAASTDTQYF. In DNA, the CDR3 is TGTGCCATCAGTGAGCCCGCGGCTAGCACAGATACGCAGTATTTT.

This clonotype was recorded at least ten times. The CDR3 region has the DNA TGCAGTGCCCCTGATGGGGGATCGTACGAGCAGTACTTC. It specifies CSAPDGGSYEQYF. J is TRBJ2-7 and V is TRBV20-1; D is perhaps TRBD1 or TRBD2 (5 bases each). Per the germline V gene, CDR1 is DFQATT and CDR2 is SNEGSKA (reference sequence). The V end lost 6 bases, the J end lost 4 bases, and 16 bases lay between the germline ends. The CDR3 runs 13 residues.

At least ten counts were recorded for this clonotype. V usage is TRBV6-2 or TRBV6-3 and J usage is TRBJ1-6; TRBD1 agrees at 10 bases. CDR1 is MNHEY, CDR2 SVGEGT, per germline. The CDR3 has 15 amino acids. V was pared by 4 bases and J by 11 bases, with 8 bases of the junction left unmatched. The CDR3 region has the DNA TGTGCCAGCAGTTGGGCCCCGGGACAGGGGACACCCCTCCACTTT. This gives the protein CASSWAPGQGTPLHF.

In its sample, this clonotype was seen many times. The J gene is TRBJ2-1, the V gene TRBV27, with D hard to call. CDR1 and CDR2 from the germline V gene are MNHEY and SMNVEV (reference sequence). The V gene lost 5 bases and the J gene lost 0 bases, with 17 bases spanning the gap. This CDR3 spans 17 amino acids. This CDR3 reads CASSPILLDPSYNEQFF. As DNA, the CDR3 is TGTGCCAGCAGTCCAATACTATTAGATCCCTCCTACAATGAGCAGTTCTTC.

The chain has TRBV5-6 and TRBJ2-7; D uncertain. Trimming stripped 4 bases from V and 0 bases from J, with 11 bases between. Germline-derived CDR1 and CDR2 are SGHDT and YYEEEE. The CDR3 consists of 14 residues. CDR3 in amino acids: CASSAGLGSYEQYV. For the CDR3, the DNA is TGTGCCAGCAGCGCCGGGCTGGGCTCCTACGAGCAGTACGTC.

At least ten counts were recorded for this clonotype. The chain has TRBV2 and TRBJ2-1; tentatively, D is TRBD1 (6 bases). Germline V gives CDR1 SNHLY, CDR2 FYNNEI. The CDR3 has 18 residues. Trimming stripped 4 bases from V and 6 bases from J, with 25 bases between. The CDR3 sequence is CASSALLYRARGLNEQFF. DNA for the CDR3: TGTGCCAGCAGTGCACTGCTCTATAGGGCCAGGGGCCTCAATGAGCAGTTCTTC.

This clonotype appeared many times. V gene TRBV5-1 combines with J gene TRBJ2-3, with 9 bases identical to TRBD2. Trimming removed 4 bases from V and 3 bases from J; junction bases left unmatched: 15. The CDR3 covers 18 residues. Germline V gene sequence: CDR1 SGHRS, CDR2 YFSETQ. The CDR3 DNA sequence: TGCGCCAGCAGCCAGAGCCCCAGCGGGAGGTTAGAAACAGATACGCAGTATTTT. Translated: CASSQSPSGRLETDTQYF.

This clonotype was picked up many times. V is TRBV3-1 and J is TRBJ2-5; 8 nucleotides agree with TRBD1. V lost 2 bases and J lost 2; bases outside the gene matches: 4. Looked up from germline, CDR1 is LGHDT and CDR2 is YNNKEL (reference sequence). This CDR3 is 15 amino acids long. The CDR3 DNA reads TGTGCCAGCAGCCAACGGACAGGGAGACAAGAGACCCAGTACTTC. Residues: CASSQRTGRQETQYF.

On this clonotype itself: A much larger clonotype is one base distant, so this may be a read error. The chain uses TRBV2 and TRBJ2-7, with 9 positions matching TRBD1. Germline CDR1 is SNHLY and CDR2 is FYNNEI. CDR3 length: 12 amino acids. Trimming cost V 10 bases and J 5 bases; bases outside gene matches: 6. This CDR3 is CATRDRANEQYF. The DNA for the CDR3 is TGTGCCACCAGGGACAGGGCCAACGAGCAGTACTTC.

In its sample, this clonotype was seen many times. The chain joins TRBV12-3 or TRBV12-4 to TRBJ2-1, with 8 bases matching TRBD1. The CDR3 length is 16 residues. The V and J ends lost 1 base and 5 bases, in that order; junction bases with no gene match: 7. CDR3 nucleotide sequence: TGTGCCAGCAGTTTAGACTCCTGGACAGGGAACAATGAGCAGTTCTTC. Protein product: CASSLDSWTGNNEQFF.

The sample holds many counts of this clonotype. In DNA, the CDR3 is TGTGCCAGCAGTTTAACGGGGACAGGGGCCTACGAGCAGTACTTC. Translated: CASSLTGTGAYEQYF. The chain carries TRBV12-3 or TRBV12-4 and TRBJ2-7; TRBD1 matches 10 bases. There are 15 residues in the CDR3. The V segment lost 2 bases and the J segment 2 bases; nucleotides outside the gene matches: 3.

At least ten counts were recorded for this clonotype. This chain uses TRBV4-2 with TRBJ2-1, with D possibly matching TRBD2 (6 bases). Deletions cut 1 base from V and 1 base from J, with 8 bases between. The CDR3 extends over 15 amino acids. Looked up from germline, CDR1 is LGHNA and CDR2 is YNFKEQ. This chain's CDR3 is CASSQASGSYNEQFF. The DNA of the CDR3 is TGTGCCAGCAGCCAAGCAAGCGGGTCCTACAATGAGCAGTTCTTC.

This clonotype was observed at least ten times. The chain has TRBV12-3 or TRBV12-4 and TRBJ2-1; D possibly corresponds to TRBD1 (6 bases). V lost 1 base, J lost 5 bases, and 9 bases lay in between. This CDR3 has 14 amino acids. The CDR3 reads CASSLDRANNEQFF. In DNA, the CDR3 is TGTGCCAGCAGTTTAGACAGGGCCAACAATGAGCAGTTCTTC.

This clonotype was seen ten or more times. The chain employs TRBV30 and TRBJ1-5; D uncertain. The CDR3 runs 15 residues. Germline CDR1 and CDR2: GTSNPN and SVGIG (reference sequence). Trimming left V 2 bases short and J 6 bases short, with 17 bases between. CDR3 protein: CAWSHVGTVGQPQHF. The CDR3 region has the DNA TGTGCCTGGAGTCACGTTGGTACGGTGGGTCAGCCCCAGCATTTT.

This clonotype was counted at least ten times. The CDR3 loop is CASSLGLRAGYSYEQYF. The DNA for the CDR3 is TGTGCCAGCAGCTTAGGGTTACGGGCGGGGTACTCCTACGAGCAGTACTTC. The rearrangement links TRBV7-8 to TRBJ2-7; D possibly corresponds to TRBD2 (6 bases). V was clipped by 1 base and J by 0 bases, with 16 bases between them. Germline V lookup: CDR1 SGHVS, CDR2 FQNEAQ. The CDR3 is 17 amino acids.

This clonotype occurred many times. This chain joins TRBV5-4 and TRBJ2-2; D remains unclear. V lost 3 bases, J lost 5 bases, and 8 bases lay in between. There are 13 residues in the CDR3. Germline CDR1 and CDR2: SGHNT and YYREEE (reference sequence). This chain's CDR3 is CASSYPPTGELFF. The CDR3 bases are TGTGCCAGCAGCTACCCACCAACCGGGGAGCTGTTTTTT.